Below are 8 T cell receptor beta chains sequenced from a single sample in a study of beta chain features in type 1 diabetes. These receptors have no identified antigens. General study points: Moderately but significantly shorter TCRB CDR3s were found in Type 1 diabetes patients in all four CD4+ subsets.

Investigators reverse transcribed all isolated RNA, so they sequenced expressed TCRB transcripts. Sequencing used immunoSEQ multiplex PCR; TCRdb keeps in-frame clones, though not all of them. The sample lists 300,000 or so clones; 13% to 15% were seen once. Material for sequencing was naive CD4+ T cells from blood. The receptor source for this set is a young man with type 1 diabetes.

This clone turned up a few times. The CDR3 here is CAWSLPGLAGLNEQFF. As DNA, the CDR3 is TGTGCCTGGAGCTTGCCGGGACTAGCGGGATTGAATGAGCAGTTCTTC. J is TRBJ2-1 and V is TRBV30, with TRBD2 matching 13 bases. V lost 3 bases and J lost 7; bases outside the gene matches: 9. The CDR3 runs 16 residues. The germline CDR1 and CDR2 sequences are GTSNPN and SVGIG (reference sequence).

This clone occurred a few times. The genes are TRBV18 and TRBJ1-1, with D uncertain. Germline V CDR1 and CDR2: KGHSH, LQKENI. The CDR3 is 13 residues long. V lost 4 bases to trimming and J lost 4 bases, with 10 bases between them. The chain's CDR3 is CASSRIEATEAFF. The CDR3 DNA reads TGTGCCAGCTCACGTATCGAGGCCACTGAAGCTTTCTTT.

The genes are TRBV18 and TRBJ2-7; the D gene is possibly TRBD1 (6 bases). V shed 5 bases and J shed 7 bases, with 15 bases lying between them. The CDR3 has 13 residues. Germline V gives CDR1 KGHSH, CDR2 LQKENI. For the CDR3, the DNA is TGTGCCAGCTCATCAGGACAGCCGGGAGAGCAGTACTTC. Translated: CASSSGQPGEQYF.

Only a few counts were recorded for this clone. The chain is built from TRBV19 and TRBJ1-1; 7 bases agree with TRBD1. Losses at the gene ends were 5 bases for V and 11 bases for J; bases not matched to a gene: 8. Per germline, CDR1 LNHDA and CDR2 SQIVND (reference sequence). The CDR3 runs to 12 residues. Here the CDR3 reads CASSVSQGSAFF. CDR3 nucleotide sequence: TGTGCCAGTAGTGTTTCACAGGGGTCGGCTTTCTTT.

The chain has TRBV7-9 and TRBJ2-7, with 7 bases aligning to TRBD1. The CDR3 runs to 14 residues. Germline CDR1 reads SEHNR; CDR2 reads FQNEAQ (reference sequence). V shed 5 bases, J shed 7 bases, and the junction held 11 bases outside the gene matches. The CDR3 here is CASSRTGQSREQYF. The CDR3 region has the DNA TGTGCCAGCAGCCGGACGGGACAGTCTAGAGAGCAGTACTTC.

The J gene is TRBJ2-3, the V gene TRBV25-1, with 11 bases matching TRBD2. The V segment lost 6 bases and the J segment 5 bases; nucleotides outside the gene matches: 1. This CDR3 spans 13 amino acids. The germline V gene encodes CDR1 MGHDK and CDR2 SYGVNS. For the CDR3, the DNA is TGTGCCAGCAGACTAGCGGGAGAAGATACGCAGTATTTT. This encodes CASRLAGEDTQYF. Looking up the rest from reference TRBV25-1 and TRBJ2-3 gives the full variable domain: EADIYQTPRYLVIGTGKKITLECSQTMGHDKMYWYQQDPGMELHLIHYSYGVNSTEKGDLSSESTVSRIRTEHFPLTLESARPSHTSQYLCASRLAGEDTQYFGPGTRLTVL.

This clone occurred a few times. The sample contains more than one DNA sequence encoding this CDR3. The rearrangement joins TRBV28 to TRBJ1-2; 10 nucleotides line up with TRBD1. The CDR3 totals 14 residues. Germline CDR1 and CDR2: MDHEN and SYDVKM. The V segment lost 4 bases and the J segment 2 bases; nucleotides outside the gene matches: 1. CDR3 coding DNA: TGTGCCAGCAGTTCGGGACAGGGGAACTATGGCTACACCTTC. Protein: CASSSGQGNYGYTF.

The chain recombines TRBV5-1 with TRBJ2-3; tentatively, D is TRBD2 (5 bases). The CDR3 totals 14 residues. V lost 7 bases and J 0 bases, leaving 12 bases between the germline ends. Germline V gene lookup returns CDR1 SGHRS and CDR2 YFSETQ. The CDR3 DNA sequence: TGCGCCAGCCACGGAGGTGAAAGCACAGATACGCAGTATTTT. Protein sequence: CASHGGESTDTQYF. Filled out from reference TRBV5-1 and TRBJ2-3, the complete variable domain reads KAGVTQTPRYLIKTRGQQVTLSCSPISGHRSVSWYQQTPGQGLQFLFEYFSETQRNKGNFPGRFSGRQFSNSRSEMNVSTLELGDSALYLCASHGGESTDTQYFGPGTRLTVL.